These T cell receptor beta chains were read from a single sample in a study of regulatory T cells in long-lasting Graves disease. Using its own MiXCR run on the multiplex PCR reads, TCRdb lists one record per CDR3 protein. The profile shows over 400,000 distinct CDR3 sequences, 14% of them singletons. In addition, the sample was reused for a study of T cells in Graves' hyperthyroidism and ophthalmopathy.

Sample: peripheral blood mononuclear cells (PBMCs), taken at new diagnosis, from a patient treated with antithyroid drugs. Receptor source: a woman aged 45 to 65 with Graves disease. The CDR3 runs from the conserved cysteine through the conserved F or W. A D gene is named only where the DNA matches it firmly. Clone size is not always given. Where it is, it says once, few, many or a class for expanded clones.

V gene	clone size	J gene	D gene	CDR3 protein	CDR3 DNA
TRBV20-1	.	TRBJ1-5	TRBD1	CSARGRGRGWNQPQHF	TGCAGTGCTAGAGGACGCGGCAGGGGGTGGAATCAGCCCCAGCATTTT
TRBV25-1	.	TRBJ2-1	.	CASRAANEQFF	TGTGCCAGCCGAGCAGCTAATGAGCAGTTCTTC
TRBV25-1	few	TRBJ1-4	.	CASSGMNEKLFF	TGTGCCAGCAGCGGGATGAATGAAAAACTGTTTTTT
TRBV27	few	TRBJ1-5	.	CASSLALPQPQHF	TGTGCCAGCAGTTTGGCTCTGCCGCAGCCCCAGCATTTT
TRBV28	many	TRBJ1-2	TRBD1	CASSSTGLYGYTF	TGTGCCAGCAGTTCGACAGGGCTTTATGGCTACACCTTC
TRBV18	.	TRBJ2-7	TRBD2	CASSPSGLAGGRAEQYF	TGTGCCAGCTCACCATCGGGACTAGCGGGAGGACGCGCCGAGCAGTACTTC
TRBV12-3/TRBV12-4	many	TRBJ2-3	TRBD2	CASSLPASGSSTQYF	TGTGCCAGCAGTTTGCCGGCTAGCGGGAGTAGTACGCAGTATTTT
TRBV30	many	TRBJ1-5	.	CAWSVPPGEPQHF	TGTGCCTGGAGTGTACCACCAGGGGAGCCCCAGCATTTT
TRBV7-9	many	TRBJ2-3	.	CASSWDGDTQYF	TGTGCCAGCAGCTGGGACGGGGATACGCAGTATTTT
TRBV20-1	.	TRBJ2-7	TRBD2	CSANHPGLAGLYEQYF	TGCAGTGCGAATCATCCGGGACTAGCGGGTCTGTACGAGCAGTACTTC
TRBV7-7	few	TRBJ2-5	TRBD1	CASSLRGTDQETQYF	TGTGCCAGCAGCTTAAGGGGGACAGATCAAGAGACCCAGTACTTC
TRBV7-2	few	TRBJ1-3	.	CASSFGPYSGNTIYF	TGTGCCAGCAGCTTTGGCCCCTACTCTGGAAACACCATATATTTT
TRBV28	few	TRBJ1-2	.	CASSYPRDGYTF	TGTGCCAGCAGTTACCCGCGTGATGGCTACACCTTC
TRBV11-2	few	TRBJ2-2	.	CASSFIGGNTGELFF	TGTGCCAGCAGCTTCATAGGGGGTAACACCGGGGAGCTGTTTTTT
TRBV6-2/TRBV6-3	many	TRBJ2-3	.	CASSYDGDTDTQYF	TGTGCCAGCAGTTATGATGGGGACACAGATACGCAGTATTTT
TRBV27	few	TRBJ2-7	.	CVSSWTGRDEQYF	TGTGTCAGCAGTTGGACAGGGAGGGACGAGCAGTACTTC
TRBV18	few	TRBJ2-3	TRBD2	CASSPSGITINEFGTDTQYF	TGTGCCAGCTCACCCAGCGGGATCACCATAAACGAGTTCGGCACAGATACGCAGTATTTT
TRBV4-1	.	TRBJ1-2	TRBD1	CASSQEGRGDYGYTF	TGCGCCAGCAGCCAAGAAGGCAGGGGGGACTATGGCTACACCTTC
TRBV12-3/TRBV12-4	few	TRBJ2-1	TRBD2	CVSGLAEGAEQFF	TGTGTATCGGGACTAGCGGAAGGGGCGGAGCAGTTCTTC
TRBV11-2	many	TRBJ1-1	.	CASSDRYLNTEAFF	TGTGCCAGCAGCGACAGGTATTTGAACACTGAAGCTTTCTTT
TRBV27	few	TRBJ1-1	.	CASTNRGGAGTEAFF	TGTGCCAGCACCAATCGGGGGGGCGCCGGCACTGAAGCTTTCTTT
TRBV5-4	many	TRBJ2-3	.	CASSLKATDTQYF	TGTGCCAGCAGCTTGAAGGCCACAGATACGCAGTATTTT
TRBV3-1	many	TRBJ2-2	.	CASSQVRFAGELFF	TGTGCCAGCAGCCAAGTTCGTTTCGCCGGGGAGCTGTTTTTT
TRBV27	few	TRBJ2-1	TRBD1	CASSLTGNRGLSYNEQFF	TGTGCCAGCAGTTTAACGGGAAACAGGGGCCTCTCCTACAATGAGCAGTTCTTC
TRBV18	many	TRBJ2-7	.	CASSPGDTSSYEQYF	TGTGCCAGCTCACCGGGGGACACGTCTTCCTACGAGCAGTACTTC
TRBV27	few	TRBJ2-7	TRBD1	CASSLSSTGSSYEQYF	TGTGCCAGCAGTTTATCGTCGACAGGGTCCTCCTACGAGCAGTACTTC
TRBV9	many	TRBJ1-1	.	CASSPSVGSSTEAFF	TGTGCCAGCAGCCCCAGTGTGGGCTCCAGTACTGAAGCTTTCTTT
TRBV7-2	many	TRBJ1-1	.	CASSLAGSRARTEAFF	TGTGCCAGCAGCTTAGCGGGCTCCCGGGCGAGAACTGAAGCTTTCTTT